Below, 9 T cell receptor beta chains from the same sample are listed, as sequenced in a study of blood T cell repertoires in COVID-19 (TCRdb year 2020). The library was prepared using the immunoSEQ multiplex PCR assay. The table comes from immuneACCESS by way of TCRdb, which keeps in-frame sequences with V and J called. Part of the clones is missing from these tables; in studies checked, under half for an unresolved V gene and the rest for unknown reasons. A total of more than 140,000 clones appear in this sample, approximately 82% of them only once. 6.5% to 9% of the sample is in the top ten clones. The specimen sequenced was peripheral blood. These receptors were obtained from a woman between 50 and 59 years old in a cohort sampled during active or convalescent COVID-19.

This chain connects TRBV6-2 or TRBV6-3 to TRBJ1-5; D is perhaps TRBD1 (5 bases). V was cut by 6 bases and J by 3 bases, with 12 bases left in between. The CDR3 is made up of 14 amino acids. Germline assignment: CDR1 MNHEY and CDR2 SVGEGT. In nucleotides, the CDR3 is TGTGCCAGCAGCCCCGGACACTCCAATCAGCCCCAGCATTTT. It is translated as CASSPGHSNQPQHF.

This chain uses TRBV14 with TRBJ2-6, with a tentative D call TRBD1 (6 bases). The V end lost 4 bases, the J end lost 1 base, and 17 bases lay between the germline ends. Germline CDR1 and CDR2: SGHDN and FVKESK. The CDR3 runs 18 residues. CDR3 loop: CASSRLTPRGSGANVLTF. In nucleotides, the CDR3 is TGTGCCAGCAGCCGACTCACACCCAGGGGTTCTGGGGCCAACGTCCTGACTTTC.

Note on this clone: At one end the junction does not follow the germline gene, possibly because of a read error. The V call is TRBV19, the J call TRBJ2-5; TRBD2 matches 10 bases. CDR3 size: 13 residues. Germline V gene data show CDR1 as LNHDA and CDR2 as SQIVND (reference sequence). The CDR3 loop reads CACSGGPQETQYF. Here the CDR3 DNA reads TGTGCCTGTAGCGGGGGGCCTCAAGAGACCCAGTACTTC. Filled out from reference TRBV19 and TRBJ2-5, the complete variable domain reads DGGITQSPKYLFRKEGQNVTLSCEQNLNHDAMYWYRQDPGQGLRLIYYSQIVNDFQKGDIAEGYSVSREKKESFPLTVTSAQKNPTAFYLCACSGGPQETQYFGPGTRLLVL.

The chain's CDR3 is CASSWASEAFF. The CDR3 DNA reads TGTGCCAGCAGTTGGGCCTCTGAAGCTTTCTTT. J is TRBJ1-1 and V is TRBV6-5; D remains ambiguous. In germline, CDR1 is MNHEY, CDR2 SVGAGI. This CDR3 region has 11 residues. V lost 4 bases and J lost 6, with 6 bases in between.

V is TRBV4-1 and J is TRBJ2-4, with a tentative D call TRBD1 (5 bases). V dropped 1 base and J dropped 1 base, with 14 bases sitting between them. Germline values: CDR1 MGHRA, CDR2 YSYEKL. The CDR3 is 17 residues long. CDR3 DNA sequence: TGCGCCAGCAGCCAAGCTCGGCGGACATCCGCCAAAAACATTCAGTACTTC. As protein: CASSQARRTSAKNIQYF.

CDR3 sequence: CASSYVAGASYNEQFF. The DNA of the CDR3 is TGTGCCAGCAGTTACGTAGCGGGGGCCTCCTACAATGAGCAGTTCTTC. The V and J genes are TRBV6-5 and TRBJ2-1; 9 bases match TRBD2. With 2 bases clipped from V and 0 bases from J, the junction kept 2 bases outside the gene matches. This CDR3 has 16 amino acids. The germline gives CDR1 MNHEY, CDR2 SVGAGI.

The J gene is TRBJ2-5, the V gene TRBV2; D perhaps matches TRBD2 (5 bases). The V and J ends lost 8 bases and 1 base respectively, with 8 bases between them. CDR3 length: 12 amino acids. CDR1 and CDR2 (germline): SNHLY, FYNNEI. The CDR3, as DNA: TGTGCCAGCGGGCTAGCCCAAGAGACCCAGTACTTC. Protein sequence: CASGLAQETQYF. Full variable domain (rest looked up from reference TRBV2 and TRBJ2-5): EPEVTQTPSHQVTQMGQEVILRCVPISNHLYFYWYRQILGQKVEFLVSFYNNEISEKSEIFDDQFSVERPDGSNFTLKIRSTKLEDSAMYFCASGLAQETQYFGPGTRLLVL.

The chain links TRBV23-1 to TRBJ1-4, with D possibly TRBD1 on 6 matching bases. TRBV23-1 is recorded as an ORF, its role being uncertain. The V and J ends lost 2 bases and 8 bases respectively, with 21 bases between them. There are 17 residues in the CDR3. The CDR3 here is CASSQPSTGPRYEKLFF. DNA for the CDR3: TGCGCCAGCAGTCAACCGTCTACAGGGCCCCGTTACGAAAAACTGTTTTTT.

The CDR3 region has the DNA TGTGCCAGCAGCCCCCGACAGGGAGCTCCCTTTTCCTACAATGAGCAGTTCTTC. As protein: CASSPRQGAPFSYNEQFF. The gene calls are TRBV7-3 and TRBJ2-1, with 7 bases identical to TRBD1. CDR3 length: 18 amino acids. The germline V gene has CDR1 SGHTA and CDR2 FQGTGA. The V gene end was trimmed by 5 bases and the J gene end by 1 base; junction bases not matched to a gene: 14. Combining the CDR3 with reference TRBV7-3 and TRBJ2-1 gives the whole variable domain GAGVSQTPSNKVTEKGKYVELRCDPISGHTALYWYRQSLGQGPEFLIYFQGTGAADDSGLPNDRFFAVRPEGSVSTLKIQRTERGDSAVYLCASSPRQGAPFSYNEQFFGPGTRLTVL.